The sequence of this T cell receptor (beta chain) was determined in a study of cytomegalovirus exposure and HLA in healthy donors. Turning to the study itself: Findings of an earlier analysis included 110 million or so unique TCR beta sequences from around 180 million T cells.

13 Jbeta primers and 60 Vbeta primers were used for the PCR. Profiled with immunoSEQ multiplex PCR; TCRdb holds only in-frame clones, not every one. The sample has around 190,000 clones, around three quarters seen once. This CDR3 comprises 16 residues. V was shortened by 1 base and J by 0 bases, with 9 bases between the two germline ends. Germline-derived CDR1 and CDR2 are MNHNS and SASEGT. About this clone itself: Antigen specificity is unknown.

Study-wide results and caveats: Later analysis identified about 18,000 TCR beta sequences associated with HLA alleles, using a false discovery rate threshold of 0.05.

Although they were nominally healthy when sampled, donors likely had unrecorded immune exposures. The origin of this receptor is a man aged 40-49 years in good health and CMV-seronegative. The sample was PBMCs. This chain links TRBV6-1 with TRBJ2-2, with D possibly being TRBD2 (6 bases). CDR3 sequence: CASSEGRDPNTGELFF. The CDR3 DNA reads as TGTGCCAGCAGTGAAGGGAGGGATCCGAACACCGGGGAGCTGTTTTTT.